This T cell receptor beta chain is from a study of early T cells in non-severe SARS-CoV-2 infection (dated by TCRdb to about 2021). For the study in its entirety: Because TCR sequencing was done on bulk RNA from unsorted whole blood, the alpha and beta chains could not be paired. Points the paper makes about the study in general: VDJdb matching was skewed toward anti-spike CD8 responses, so virus-specific expansions were likely underestimated and private and CD4 specificities were missed.

The study was a case-control design nested within a healthcare worker cohort in London, UK, with weekly nasopharyngeal swab PCR tests and blood sampling. Healthcare workers were recruited during the week of the UK lockdown, between 23 and 31 March 2020, and followed weekly for up to 16 weeks. CDR1 MNHNY and CDR2 SVGAGI were looked up in the germline V gene (reference sequence). The trim is 7 bases for V and 1 base for J, with a gap of 5 bases between the germline ends. Taken from cysteine to phenylalanine, the CDR3 has 12 residues. Only the CDR3 region is kept as DNA, spanning 36 bases read in frame from base 1. Library preparation was by 5' RACE. Sequencing instrument: NextSeq 500. The TCR library protocol attached unique molecular identifiers to individual cDNA molecules to correct for sequencing error and PCR bias. Both TCR alpha and beta chains were sequenced, and tight co-correlation was observed between alpha and beta sequence abundances in each sample. On the authors' methods: Decombinator V4 was used to perform V gene, J gene and CDR3 annotation of TCR sequences. TCRs were defined as expanded if a significant change between any two time points was detected under a Poisson model with p below 0.0001. TCR abundances were normalised to the total number of TCRs sequenced in each sample and reported as counts per million. MAIT TCRs were defined by TRAV1-2 paired with TRAJ12, TRAJ20 or TRAJ33, and iNKT TCRs by TRAV10 paired with TRAJ18. A search of VDJdb, accessed on 1 November 2021, was run for TCRs annotated to CMV, EBV and SARS-CoV-2, with TCRs annotated for multiple antigens excluded. The raw public data were reprocessed by TCRdb itself: fastp quality trimming at Q25, MiXCR clonotype calling, in-frame beta chains only. Every CDR3 protein is listed once, alongside the most common genes and DNA of its rows. These V and J calls are TCRdb output, not the study's own analysis. The sample table contains about 80,000 distinct CDR3 sequences; only one count was recorded for around 6% of them. Clones ranked in the top ten supply about 7.8% of the sample.

Remarks on this clonotype: The antigen it recognizes is unknown. Nothing much larger sits one base from this clone, and base qualities are not available.

The chain is assembled from TRBV6-6 and TRBJ1-5; confidence is insufficient to name the D gene. The sequenced sample consisted of whole blood. This clonotype was sampled from an adult who was a healthcare worker with PCR-confirmed SARS-CoV-2 infection or an uninfected control (not recorded which). The CDR3 protein sequence reads: CASTDSNQPQHF. The DNA sequence is given as TGTGCCAGCACAGACAGCAATCAGCCCCAGCATTTT.